This entry features one T cell receptor beta chain sequence. Antigen: not known. The sample comes from a study of post-analysis software for immune sequencing data. Study details: Progressive-relapsing, secondary progressive and relapsing-remitting multiple sclerosis were among the disease courses included. General study points: Several TRBV segments were more frequent in patients than controls; TRBV5-6, TRBV5-1 and TRBV20-1 belonged to this group. Patients with multiple sclerosis recorded significantly lower normalized Chao1 diversity than controls, the study found.

This CDR3 is 14 amino acids long. Trimming removed 7 bases from V and 1 base from J, with 13 bases in between. In germline, CDR1 is WSHSY, CDR2 SAAADI. cDNA libraries of TCR beta carried unique molecular identifiers. TCRdb redid the calling of the PCR reads with MiXCR, one entry per CDR3 protein. The data hold roughly 870,000 distinct CDR3 sequences, with approximately 57% observed a single time. Material for sequencing was blood. The sequence was obtained from a girl aged 10 to 17 with multiple sclerosis. J is TRBJ1-1 and V is TRBV10-2, with D tentatively TRBD1 (6 bases). The CDR3 here is CASTSGRGNTEAFF. The CDR3 bases are TGCGCCAGCACGTCAGGCAGGGGGAACACTGAAGCTTTCTTT.